The 2 T cell receptor beta chains listed next were all sequenced from one sample in a study of blood T cell repertoires in COVID-19. Generated by immunoSEQ multiplex PCR, the TCRdb table keeps only in-frame clones and is missing some. The sample yields more than 70,000 clones, roughly 80% seen once. Source material: peripheral blood. These receptor sequences come from a woman in her 70s with acute or convalescent COVID-19.

This chain connects TRBV6-6 to TRBJ2-5; D uncertain. V was pared by 6 bases and J by 4 bases, with 15 bases between. Per the germline V gene, CDR1 is MNHNY and CDR2 is SVGAGI (reference sequence). The CDR3 totals 14 residues. The CDR3 spells CASRDWREAETQYF. The CDR3 DNA sequence: TGTGCCAGCAGGGATTGGCGTGAGGCAGAGACCCAGTACTTC.

The chain combines TRBV27 with TRBJ2-1; a possible D gene is TRBD2 (5 bases). The CDR3 is 14 amino acids. Trimming took 3 bases from V and 9 from J, leaving 15 bases between them. Per germline, CDR1 MNHEY and CDR2 SMNVEV (reference sequence). DNA for the CDR3: TGTGCCAGCAGTTTCTTCGCTCCGGGGTTTGAGCAGTTCTTC. Its protein product is CASSFFAPGFEQFF.